The entry below gives a single TCR beta chain sequence along with its context. Trimming cost V 4 bases and J 7 bases, with 18 bases left between them. The CDR3 has 15 residues. Germline lookup yields CDR1 SGHKS and CDR2 YYEKEE (reference sequence). This record belongs to a study of blood T cell repertoires in COVID-19. In the study overall: Donors in the United States, Italy and Spain gave samples during acute or convalescent COVID-19. T cells, B-cell-depleted T cells, or PBMCs provided the cDNA or gDNA that served as material.

Sequenced by immunoSEQ multiplex PCR; TCRdb stores in-frame clones only, minus some. This sample has some 460,000 clones; 70% to 90% occur once, and the top ten carry nearly 2%. The sequencing input was PBMCs or T cells enriched from blood (not recorded which). V gene TRBV5-5 combines with J gene TRBJ2-1, with a possible D match to TRBD2 (8 bases). The sequence was obtained from a woman younger than 30 with acute COVID-19. CDR3 DNA: TGTGCCAGCAGCAAGACAGGGCGGGGGGTGAATGAGCAGTTCTTC. Translating gives CASSKTGRGVNEQFF. Full variable domain (missing parts from reference TRBV5-5 and TRBJ2-1): DAGVTQSPTHLIKTRGQQVTLRCSPISGHKSVSWYQQVLGQGPQFIFQYYEKEERGRGNFPDRFSARQFPNYSSELNVNALLLGDSALYLCASSKTGRGVNEQFFGPGTRLTVL.